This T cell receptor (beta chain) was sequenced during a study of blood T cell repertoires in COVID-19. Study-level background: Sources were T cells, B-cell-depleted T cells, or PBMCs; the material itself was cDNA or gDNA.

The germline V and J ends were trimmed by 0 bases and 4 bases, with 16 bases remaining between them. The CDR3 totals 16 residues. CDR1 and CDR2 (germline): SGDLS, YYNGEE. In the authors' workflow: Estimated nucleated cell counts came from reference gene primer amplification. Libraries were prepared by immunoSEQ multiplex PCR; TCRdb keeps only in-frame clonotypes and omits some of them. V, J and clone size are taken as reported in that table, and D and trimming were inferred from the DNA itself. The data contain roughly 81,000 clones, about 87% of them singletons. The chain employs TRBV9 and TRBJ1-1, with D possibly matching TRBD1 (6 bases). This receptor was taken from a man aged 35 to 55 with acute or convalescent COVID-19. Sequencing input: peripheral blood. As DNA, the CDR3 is TGTGCCAGCAGCGTAGAGGACAGTGAGTGGGGCACTGAAGCTTTCTTT. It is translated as CASSVEDSEWGTEAFF.